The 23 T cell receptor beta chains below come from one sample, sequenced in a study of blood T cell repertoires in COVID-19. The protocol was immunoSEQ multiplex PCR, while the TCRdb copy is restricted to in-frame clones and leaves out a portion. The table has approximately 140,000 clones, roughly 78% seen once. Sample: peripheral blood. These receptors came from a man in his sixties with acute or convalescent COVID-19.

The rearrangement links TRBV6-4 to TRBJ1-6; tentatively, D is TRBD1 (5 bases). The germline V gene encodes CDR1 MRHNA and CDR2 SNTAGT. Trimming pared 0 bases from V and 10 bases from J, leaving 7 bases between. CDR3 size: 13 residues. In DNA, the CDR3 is TGTGCCAGCAGTGACTCAAGGGGATCACCCCTCCACTTT. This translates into CASSDSRGSPLHF.

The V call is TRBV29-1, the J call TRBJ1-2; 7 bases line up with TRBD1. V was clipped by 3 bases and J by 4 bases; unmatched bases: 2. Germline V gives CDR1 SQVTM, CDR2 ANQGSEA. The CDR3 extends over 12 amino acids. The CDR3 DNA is TGCAGCGTTGAGGGGACAGCCTATGGCTACACCTTC. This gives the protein CSVEGTAYGYTF.

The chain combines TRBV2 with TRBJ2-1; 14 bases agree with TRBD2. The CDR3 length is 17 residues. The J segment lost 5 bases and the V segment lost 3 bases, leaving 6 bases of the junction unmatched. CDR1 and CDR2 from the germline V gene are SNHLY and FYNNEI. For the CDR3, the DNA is TGTGCCAGCAGTGAGGGACTAGCGGGAGCGGGGGACAATGAGCAGTTCTTC. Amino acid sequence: CASSEGLAGAGDNEQFF.

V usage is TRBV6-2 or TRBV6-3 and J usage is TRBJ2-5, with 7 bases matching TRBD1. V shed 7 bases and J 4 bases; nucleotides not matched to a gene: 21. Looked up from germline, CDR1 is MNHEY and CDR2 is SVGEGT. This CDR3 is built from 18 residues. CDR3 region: CASTPGPWVYRGLETQYF. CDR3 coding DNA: TGTGCCAGCACCCCCGGCCCCTGGGTGTACAGGGGTCTAGAGACCCAGTACTTC.

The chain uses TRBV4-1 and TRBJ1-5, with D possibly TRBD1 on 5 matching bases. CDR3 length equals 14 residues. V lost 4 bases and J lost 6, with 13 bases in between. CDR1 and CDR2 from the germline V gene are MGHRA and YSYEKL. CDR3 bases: TGCGCCAGCAGCCCGGGACTGATGGGTCAGCCCCAGCATTTT. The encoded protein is CASSPGLMGQPQHF.

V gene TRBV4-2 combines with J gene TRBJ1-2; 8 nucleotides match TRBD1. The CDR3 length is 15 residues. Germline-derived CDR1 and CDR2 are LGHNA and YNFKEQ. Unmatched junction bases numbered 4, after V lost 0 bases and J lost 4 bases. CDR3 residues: CASSQDLQGAYGYTF. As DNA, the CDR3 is TGTGCCAGCAGCCAAGATCTGCAGGGGGCCTATGGCTACACCTTC.

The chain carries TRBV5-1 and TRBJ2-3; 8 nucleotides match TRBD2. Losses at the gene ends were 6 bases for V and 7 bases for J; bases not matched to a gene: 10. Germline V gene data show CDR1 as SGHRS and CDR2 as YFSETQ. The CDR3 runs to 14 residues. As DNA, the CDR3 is TGCGCCAGCATCCCGGGACTAGGCCATAATACGCAGTATTTT. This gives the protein CASIPGLGHNTQYF.

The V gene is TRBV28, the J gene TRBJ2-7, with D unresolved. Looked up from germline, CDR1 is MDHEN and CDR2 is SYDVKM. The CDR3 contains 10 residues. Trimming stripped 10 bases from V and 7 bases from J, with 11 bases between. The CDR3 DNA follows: TGTGCCACTTCCTTTCGGGAGCAGTACTTC. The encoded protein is CATSFREQYF.

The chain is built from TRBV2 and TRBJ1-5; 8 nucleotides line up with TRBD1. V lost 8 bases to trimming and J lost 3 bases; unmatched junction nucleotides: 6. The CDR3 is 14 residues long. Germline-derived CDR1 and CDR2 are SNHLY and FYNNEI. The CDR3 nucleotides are TGTGCCAGCGGGACACAGGGGGTCAATCAGCCCCAGCATTTT. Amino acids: CASGTQGVNQPQHF. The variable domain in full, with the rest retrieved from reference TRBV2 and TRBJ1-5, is EPEVTQTPSHQVTQMGQEVILRCVPISNHLYFYWYRQILGQKVEFLVSFYNNEISEKSEIFDDQFSVERPDGSNFTLKIRSTKLEDSAMYFCASGTQGVNQPQHFGDGTRLSIL.

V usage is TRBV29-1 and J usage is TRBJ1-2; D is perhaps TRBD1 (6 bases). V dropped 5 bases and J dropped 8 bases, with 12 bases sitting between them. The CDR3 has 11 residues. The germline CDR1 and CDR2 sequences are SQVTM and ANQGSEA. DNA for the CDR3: TGCAGCGTTCGGGGGGCGGAAGGCTACACCTTC. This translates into CSVRGAEGYTF.

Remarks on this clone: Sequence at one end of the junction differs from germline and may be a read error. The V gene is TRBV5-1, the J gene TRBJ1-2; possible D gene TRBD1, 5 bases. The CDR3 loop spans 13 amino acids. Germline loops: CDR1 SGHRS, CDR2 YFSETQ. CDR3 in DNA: TGCGTCAGCAGCTTGGCGGGGGAAGGAGGCTACACCTTC. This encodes CVSSLAGEGGYTF.

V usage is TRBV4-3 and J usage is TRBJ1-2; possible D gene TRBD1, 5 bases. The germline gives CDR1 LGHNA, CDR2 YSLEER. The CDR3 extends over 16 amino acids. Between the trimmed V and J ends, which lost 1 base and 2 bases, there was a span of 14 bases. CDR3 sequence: CASSQGGPAENYGYTF. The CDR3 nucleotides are TGCGCCAGCAGCCAAGGGGGCCCGGCAGAAAACTATGGCTACACCTTC.

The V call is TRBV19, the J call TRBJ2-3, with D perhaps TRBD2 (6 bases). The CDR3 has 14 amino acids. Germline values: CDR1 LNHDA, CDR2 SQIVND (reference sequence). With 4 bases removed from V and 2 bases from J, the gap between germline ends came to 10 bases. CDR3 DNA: TGTGCCAGTAGTAGGAGGGAGCTCACAGATACGCAGTATTTT. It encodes CASSRRELTDTQYF.

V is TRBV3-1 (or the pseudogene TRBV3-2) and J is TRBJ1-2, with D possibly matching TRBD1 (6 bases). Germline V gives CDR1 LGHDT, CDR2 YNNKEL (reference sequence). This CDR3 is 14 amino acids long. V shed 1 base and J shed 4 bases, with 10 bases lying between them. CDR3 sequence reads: CASSQAGASYGYTF. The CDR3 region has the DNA TGTGCCAGCAGCCAAGCAGGGGCAAGCTATGGCTACACCTTC.

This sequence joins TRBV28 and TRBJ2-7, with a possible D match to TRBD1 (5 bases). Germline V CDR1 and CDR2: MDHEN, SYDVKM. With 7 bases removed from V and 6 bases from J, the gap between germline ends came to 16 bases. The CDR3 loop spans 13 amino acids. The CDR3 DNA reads TGTGCCAGCACCTTGGGGCCGACCCTCGAGCAGTACTTC. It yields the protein CASTLGPTLEQYF.

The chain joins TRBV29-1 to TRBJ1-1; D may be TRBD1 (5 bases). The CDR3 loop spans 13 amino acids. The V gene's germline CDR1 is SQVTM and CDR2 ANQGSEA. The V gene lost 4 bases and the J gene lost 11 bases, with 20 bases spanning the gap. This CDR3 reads CSVGGTVKLGAFF. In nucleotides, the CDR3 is TGCAGCGTTGGCGGGACTGTCAAACTAGGGGCTTTCTTT.

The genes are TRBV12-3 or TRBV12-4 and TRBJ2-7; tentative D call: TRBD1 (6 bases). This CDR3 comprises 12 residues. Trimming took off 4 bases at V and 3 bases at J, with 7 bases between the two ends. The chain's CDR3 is CASSSGDYEQYF. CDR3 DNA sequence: TGTGCCAGCAGTTCAGGGGACTACGAGCAGTACTTC.

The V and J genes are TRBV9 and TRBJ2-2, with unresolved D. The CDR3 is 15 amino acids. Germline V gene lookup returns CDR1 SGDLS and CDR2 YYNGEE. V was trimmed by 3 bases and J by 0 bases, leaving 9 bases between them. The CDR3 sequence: CASSALDANTGELFF. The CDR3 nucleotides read TGTGCCAGCAGCGCGCTAGACGCGAACACCGGGGAGCTGTTTTTT.

CDR3 protein: CASSLGTGGANEQFF. CDR3 coding DNA: TGTGCCAGCAGCTTAGGGACAGGAGGAGCCAATGAGCAGTTCTTC. The chain combines TRBV11-3 with TRBJ2-1, with TRBD1 matching over 7 bases. Per germline, CDR1 SGHNT and CDR2 YENEEA. V lost 1 base, J lost 6 bases, and 6 bases stayed unmatched. This CDR3 has 15 residues.

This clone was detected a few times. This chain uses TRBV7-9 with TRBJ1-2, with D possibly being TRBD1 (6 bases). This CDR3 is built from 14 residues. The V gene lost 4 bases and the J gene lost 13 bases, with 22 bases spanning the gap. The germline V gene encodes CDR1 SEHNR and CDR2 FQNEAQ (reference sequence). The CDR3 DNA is TGTGCCAGCAGCTCCGTACAGGGAATGGATATGAGCACCTTC. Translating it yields CASSSVQGMDMSTF.

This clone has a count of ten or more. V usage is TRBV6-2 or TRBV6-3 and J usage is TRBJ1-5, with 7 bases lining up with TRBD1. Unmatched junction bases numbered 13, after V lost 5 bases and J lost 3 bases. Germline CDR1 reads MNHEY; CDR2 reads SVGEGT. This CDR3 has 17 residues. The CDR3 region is CASSRRPVGTVNQPQHF. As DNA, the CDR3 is TGTGCCAGCAGTCGCCGGCCGGTAGGGACAGTCAATCAGCCCCAGCATTTT.

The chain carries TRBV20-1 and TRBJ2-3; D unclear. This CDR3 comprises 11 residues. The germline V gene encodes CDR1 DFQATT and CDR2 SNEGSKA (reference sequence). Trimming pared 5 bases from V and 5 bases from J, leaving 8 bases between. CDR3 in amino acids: CSAVHGDTQYF. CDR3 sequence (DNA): TGCAGTGCTGTTCACGGAGATACGCAGTATTTT.

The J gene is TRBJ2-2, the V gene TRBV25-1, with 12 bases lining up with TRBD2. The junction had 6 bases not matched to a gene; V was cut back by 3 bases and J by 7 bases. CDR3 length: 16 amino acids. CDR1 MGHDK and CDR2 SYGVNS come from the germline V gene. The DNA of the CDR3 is TGTGCCAGCAGTGACTCTAGCGGGAGGGCCATCGGGGAGCTGTTTTTT. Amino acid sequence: CASSDSSGRAIGELFF.